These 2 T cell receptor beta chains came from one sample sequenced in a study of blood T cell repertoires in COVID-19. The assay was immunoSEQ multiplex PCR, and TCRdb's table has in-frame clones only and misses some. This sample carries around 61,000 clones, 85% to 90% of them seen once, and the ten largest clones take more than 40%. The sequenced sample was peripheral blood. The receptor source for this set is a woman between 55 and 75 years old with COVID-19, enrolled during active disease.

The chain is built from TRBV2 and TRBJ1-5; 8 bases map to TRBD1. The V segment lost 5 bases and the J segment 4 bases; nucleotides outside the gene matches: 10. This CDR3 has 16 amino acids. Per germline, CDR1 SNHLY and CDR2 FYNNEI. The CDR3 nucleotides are TGTGCCAGCAGTCATCTTGGACAGGGTACGAATCAGCCCCAGCATTTT. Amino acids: CASSHLGQGTNQPQHF.

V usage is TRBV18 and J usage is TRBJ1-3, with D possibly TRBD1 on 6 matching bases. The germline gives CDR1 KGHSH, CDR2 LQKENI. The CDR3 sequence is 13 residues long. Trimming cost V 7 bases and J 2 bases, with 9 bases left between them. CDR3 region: CASWTVAGNTIYF. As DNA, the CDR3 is TGTGCCAGCTGGACAGTAGCTGGAAACACCATATATTTT.